The T cell receptor (beta chain) described here comes from a study of CD8+CD57+ T cells in acquired aplastic anemia. The wider study: Sorted CD4+ and CD8+ cells yielded about 3 ug of DNA on average.

On this clonotype: A read error may produce the germline difference seen at one junction end.

For sequencing, patients were chosen who had shown expansion of CD8+CD57+ cells by flow cytometry. The CDR3 loop spans 12 amino acids. Germline CDR1 is SNHLY and CDR2 is FYNNEI. Genomic DNA, serving as template, underwent TCR beta VDJ and CDR3 profiling. MiXCR, applied by TCRdb to the reads, yields one record per CDR3 protein. The sample lists 200,000 to 300,000 distinct CDR3 sequences; approximately 79% were seen once. The chain joins TRBV2 to TRBJ2-7; the D gene is possibly TRBD2 (6 bases). The sequenced sample consisted of sorted CD4+, CD8+, or CD8+CD57+ T cells (not recorded which) from PBMCs. The sequence was obtained from a human donor with aplastic anemia. CDR3 sequence (DNA): TGTGCCAGCGGCGACGGGAGTTCCGAGAAGTACTTC. It specifies CASGDGSSEKYF.